The present entry profiles one TCR beta chain with its context. Only in-frame clones appear in the TCRdb table, and some are missing; sequencing was by immunoSEQ multiplex PCR. The table has about 230,000 clones, around 90% seen once; the top ten hold around 3.6%. The data were obtained in a study of blood T cell repertoires in COVID-19. Study overall: Italy, Spain and the United States were the sources of the convalescent and acute COVID-19 samples. Sources were T cells, B-cell-depleted T cells, or PBMCs; the material itself was cDNA or gDNA.

The study recruited exposed participants who had met a COVID-19 case within 2 weeks before entry. Germline V gene lookup returns CDR1 PRHDT and CDR2 FYEKMQ (reference sequence). The CDR3 is made up of 15 amino acids. V lost 5 bases to trimming and J lost 7 bases; unmatched junction nucleotides: 9. Sequencing was carried out using PBMCs or T cells enriched from blood (not recorded which). The TCR comes from a woman in her twenties or thirties who had been exposed to COVID-19. The chain is built from TRBV13 and TRBJ1-4, with 8 positions matching TRBD1. The CDR3 nucleotides are TGTGCCAGCAGCCAACGGACAGGGTGGGGTGAAAAACTGTTTTTT. Protein: CASSQRTGWGEKLFF.